Listed here are 16 T cell receptor beta chains from one sample, sequenced in a study of T cells after yellow fever vaccination. One entry per CDR3 protein, called by TCRdb with MiXCR from the 5' RACE reads. Among hundreds of thousands of distinct CDR3 sequences, 9% to 15% were seen once, and the ten largest hold about 16%. The material sequenced was PBMCs, taken on the day of the yellow fever booster vaccination. These receptor sequences come from a young man who received the YFV17D yellow fever vaccine.

The genes are TRBV20-1 and TRBJ1-6; the D is unclear. Germline V gives CDR1 DFQATT, CDR2 SNEGSKA (reference sequence). The length of the CDR3 is 16 residues. The V gene lost 1 base and the J gene lost 6 bases, with 16 bases spanning the gap. The CDR3: CSARGSSRPLNSPLHF. The CDR3 DNA follows: TGCAGTGCTAGAGGGTCTAGTCGGCCCCTTAATTCACCCCTCCACTTT.

This clonotype was counted between two and nine times. This sequence joins TRBV20-1 and TRBJ1-2, with D possibly being TRBD1 (6 bases). Trimming cost V 4 bases and J 10 bases, with 13 bases left between them. This CDR3 region has 11 residues. Germline CDR1 DFQATT, CDR2 SNEGSKA (reference sequence). CDR3 in amino acids: CSATGVEVYTF. CDR3 bases: TGCAGTGCTACAGGGGTGGAGGTCTACACCTTC.

The rearrangement links TRBV27 to TRBJ2-1, with D unclear. Germline V gene sequence: CDR1 MNHEY, CDR2 SMNVEV (reference sequence). The CDR3 is made up of 13 amino acids. V gave up 2 bases and J gave up 3 bases, with 5 bases separating them. As DNA, the CDR3 is TGTGCCAGCAGTTTACTTCTCTACAATGAGCAGTTCTTC. Amino acid sequence: CASSLLLYNEQFF.

This clonotype showed up many times. This chain links TRBV7-9 with TRBJ2-5, with D uncertain. Germline CDR1 reads SEHNR; CDR2 reads FQNEAQ (reference sequence). V lost 2 bases and J lost 5, with 9 bases in between. There are 13 residues in the CDR3. In nucleotides, the CDR3 is TGTGCCAGCAGCTTAAGGGTTGTGGAGACCCAGTACTTC. It translates to CASSLRVVETQYF.

The genes are TRBV19 and TRBJ2-7, with D perhaps matching TRBD2 (5 bases). V dropped 6 bases and J dropped 6 bases, with 15 bases sitting between them. Germline V gene data show CDR1 as LNHDA and CDR2 as SQIVND (reference sequence). CDR3 length: 13 amino acids. Here the CDR3 reads CASSSYLRGEQYF. The CDR3 DNA is TGTGCCAGTAGCTCCTACCTTCGGGGCGAGCAGTACTTC.

Only a few counts were recorded for this clonotype. The chain combines TRBV6-6 with TRBJ2-5, with unresolved D. Germline V gene lookup returns CDR1 MNHNY and CDR2 SVGAGI (reference sequence). The length of the CDR3 is 12 residues. V shed 6 bases and J shed 7 bases, with 12 bases lying between them. The CDR3 DNA reads TGTGCCAGCAGCCAAGGTTATACGACCCAGTACTTC. Its protein is CASSQGYTTQYF.

This clonotype was picked up a small number of times. The chain combines TRBV7-2 with TRBJ1-2; 7 nucleotides align to TRBD1. The CDR3 extends over 15 amino acids. CDR1 and CDR2 (germline): SGHTA, FQGNSA. The J segment lost 3 bases and the V segment lost 1 base, leaving 5 bases of the junction unmatched. CDR3 residues: CASSLGPGGDYGYTF. DNA of the CDR3: TGTGCCAGCAGCTTAGGTCCAGGGGGAGACTATGGCTACACCTTC.

The chain joins TRBV5-4 to TRBJ2-3, with 12 bases that match TRBD2. The CDR3 is 17 amino acids. V lost 5 bases, J lost 5 bases, and 12 bases stayed unmatched. The germline V gene encodes CDR1 SGHNT and CDR2 YYREEE (reference sequence). CDR3 loop: CASRAPGTSGSRDTQYF. The CDR3 DNA is TGTGCCAGCAGGGCCCCCGGGACTAGCGGGTCCAGAGATACGCAGTATTTT.

This clonotype was seen a few times. V and J are TRBV19 and TRBJ1-6; weak D call: TRBD1 (6 bases). CDR1 LNHDA and CDR2 SQIVND come from the germline V gene (reference sequence). Trimming pared 6 bases from V and 14 bases from J, leaving 17 bases between. There are 13 residues in the CDR3. CDR3 nucleotide sequence: TGTGCCAGTAGCAGGACAGACCTTTCGTCCCTCCACTTT. Translated, it gives CASSRTDLSSLHF. Variable domain in full (rest from reference TRBV19 and TRBJ1-6): DGGITQSPKYLFRKEGQNVTLSCEQNLNHDAMYWYRQDPGQGLRLIYYSQIVNDFQKGDIAEGYSVSREKKESFPLTVTSAQKNPTAFYLCASSRTDLSSLHFGNGTRLTVT.

The V call is TRBV20-1, the J call TRBJ2-5; maybe TRBD2 (6 bases). V was clipped by 3 bases and J by 7 bases, with 21 bases between them. CDR3 length: 15 residues. The V gene's germline CDR1 is DFQATT and CDR2 SNEGSKA (reference sequence). CDR3 in DNA: TGCAGTGCTAGCATTGCCGGGGGAAACCGGGGGACCCAGTACTTC. This translates into CSASIAGGNRGTQYF.

There are a few counts of this clonotype. The chain has TRBV15 and TRBJ2-5, with TRBD2 matching over 7 bases. The CDR3 loop spans 15 amino acids. From germline, CDR1 is LNHNV and CDR2 YYDKDF (reference sequence). With 5 bases clipped from V and 1 base from J, the junction kept 7 bases outside the gene matches. The CDR3 sequence is CATSRMLAAQETQYF. DNA of the CDR3: TGTGCCACCAGCCGAATGCTAGCGGCCCAAGAGACCCAGTACTTC.

The chain joins TRBV6-2 or TRBV6-3 to TRBJ1-1, with no clear D. CDR1 and CDR2 from the germline V gene are MNHEY and SVGEGT. This CDR3 is built from 12 residues. Trimming shortened V by 1 base and J by 4 bases, and 4 bases separated the two germline ends. The CDR3 nucleotides read TGTGCCAGCAGTTACTTGGGCACTGAAGCTTTCTTT. Amino acid sequence: CASSYLGTEAFF.

This clonotype has a handful of counts. The rearrangement links TRBV7-8 to TRBJ2-3, with 7 bases that match TRBD2. J was trimmed by 0 bases and V by 4 bases; bases with no gene match: 7. The CDR3 runs 16 residues. Per the germline V gene, CDR1 is SGHVS and CDR2 is FQNEAQ. The CDR3 loop is CASSSGLDKSTDTQYF. The CDR3, as DNA: TGTGCCAGCAGCTCCGGACTAGATAAGAGCACAGATACGCAGTATTTT.

This clonotype turned up a few times. The rearrangement joins TRBV11-2 to TRBJ2-1, with D possibly being TRBD2 (6 bases). Germline V gene data show CDR1 as SGHAT and CDR2 as FQNNGV. V was cut by 3 bases and J by 6 bases, with 12 bases left in between. The CDR3 is 14 residues long. CDR3 nucleotide sequence: TGTGCCAGCAGCTTCGAGACTAGTGGCAATGAGCAGTTCTTC. It codes for CASSFETSGNEQFF.

The V and J genes are TRBV6-6 and TRBJ2-4; the D gene is possibly TRBD1 (6 bases). This CDR3 comprises 12 residues. Trimming pared 5 bases from V and 7 bases from J, leaving 9 bases between. Per the germline V gene, CDR1 is MNHNY and CDR2 is SVGAGI (reference sequence). The DNA for the CDR3 is TGTGCCAGCAGTGACAGGTTCAACATTCAGTACTTC. It specifies CASSDRFNIQYF.

This clonotype was seen a few times. The J gene is TRBJ2-2, the V gene TRBV29-1, with D possibly matching TRBD1 (6 bases). Germline values: CDR1 SQVTM, CDR2 ANQGSEA. The V gene lost 5 bases and the J gene lost 3 bases, with 10 bases spanning the gap. The CDR3 is 13 residues long. The CDR3 protein is CSVRTADTGELFF. The CDR3 DNA reads TGCAGCGTTCGGACAGCGGACACCGGGGAGCTGTTTTTT.